The entry that follows covers one T cell receptor beta chain sequence. Its specificity is unknown. TCRdb fed the 5' RACE reads into MiXCR, producing one record per CDR3 protein. The sample records about 360,000 distinct CDR3 sequences, about an eighth being singletons. The sample comes from a study of T-cell memory formation after mild COVID-19. Findings of the study overall: Pre-infection memory harbored some responding clones, suggesting cross-reactive memory joined.

The CDR3 totals 14 residues. V was trimmed by 7 bases and J by 8 bases, leaving 17 bases between them. Germline-derived CDR1 and CDR2 are SGHTA and FQGNSA. The sequenced sample consisted of PBMCs or a T cell subset sorted from them (not recorded which). The receptor was isolated from a man aged 18-30 years who had mild COVID-19 (a few samples of this study predate the infection). Cell type and time point are not known. The rearrangement joins TRBV7-2 to TRBJ1-4, with TRBD1 as a possible D gene (5 bases). This CDR3 is CASTSTGGVEKLFF. The CDR3 DNA reads as TGTGCCAGCACCTCGACCGGAGGGGTCGAAAAACTGTTTTTT.